This T cell receptor (beta chain) was observed in a study of T cells in Graves' hyperthyroidism and ophthalmopathy. The CDR3 covers 17 residues. Trimming removed 1 base at V and 1 base at J, with 17 bases between. Per germline, CDR1 LGHNA and CDR2 YSLEER. Each person with ophthalmopathy scored at least 3 on the Clinical Activity Score, reached NOSPECS grade 4 or higher, and had been ill under 3 months. On the basis of clinical symptoms, serum thyroxine and TRAb, thyroid ultrasound and orbital computed tomography, diagnoses were made. There were TCR beta CDR3 regions amplified from RNA transcripts. The study used the HTBI primer set for a first-round RT-PCR of the TCR CDR3. MiXCR, run by TCRdb on the multiplex PCR reads, gives a single entry per CDR3 protein. Of 500,000 to 650,000 distinct CDR3 sequences in the sample, just under 20% were seen once. Study-level findings and limits: Blood also contained most expanded thyroid clonotypes above 0.001.

A note on this clonotype: Its antigen is unidentified.

Sequenced: blood. This receptor was obtained from a man aged 40-49 years with Graves' ophthalmopathy. J is TRBJ2-7 and V is TRBV4-3, with D perhaps TRBD2 (6 bases). CDR3 sequence: CASSQGLVGGFSYEQYF. The CDR3 coding sequence is TGCGCCAGCAGCCAAGGTCTCGTGGGAGGTTTTTCCTACGAGCAGTACTTC.